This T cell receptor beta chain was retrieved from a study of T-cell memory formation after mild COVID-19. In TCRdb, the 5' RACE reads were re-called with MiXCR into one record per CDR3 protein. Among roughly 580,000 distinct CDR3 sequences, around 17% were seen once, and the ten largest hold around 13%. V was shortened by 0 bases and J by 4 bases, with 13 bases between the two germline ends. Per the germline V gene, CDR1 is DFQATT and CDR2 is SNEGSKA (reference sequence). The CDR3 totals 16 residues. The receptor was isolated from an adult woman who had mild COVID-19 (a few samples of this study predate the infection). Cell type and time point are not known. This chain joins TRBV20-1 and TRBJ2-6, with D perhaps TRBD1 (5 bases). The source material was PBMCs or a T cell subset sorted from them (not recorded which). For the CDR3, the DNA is TGCAGTGCTAGAGATACGTTAGGGGCCGGGGCCAACGTCCTGACTTTC. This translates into CSARDTLGAGANVLTF.